This T cell receptor (beta chain) appears in the sequencing data of a study of Ad26.COV2.S vaccination and SARS-CoV-2 variants. The study's findings and limits: Placebo recipients and vaccine recipients were similar in non-spike TCR breadth.

Of note for this clone: What it binds is not known.

The germline V and J ends were trimmed by 5 bases and 9 bases, with 17 bases remaining between them. The CDR3 sequence is 13 residues long. Germline-derived CDR1 and CDR2 are GTSNPN and SVGIG (reference sequence). Profiled with immunoSEQ multiplex PCR; TCRdb holds only in-frame clones, not every one. The sample shows more than 300,000 clones, roughly 84% of them seen only once. Treatment here: 15 to 20 received Ad26.COV2.S at low or high dose, single or two shots; a few received placebo; per-sample allocation not given. It was on day 63 after the first vaccine or placebo injection that samples were taken.

The clonotype was recovered from a person aged 18 to 65 who received the Ad26.COV2.S COVID-19 vaccine or a placebo. The specimen comprised peripheral blood, sampled in a trial of Ad26.COV2.S vaccine versus placebo. The rearrangement uses TRBV30 and TRBJ2-1; no firm D call. CDR3 amino acids: CAWDPNVGSEQFF. The CDR3, as DNA: TGTGCCTGGGACCCGAACGTGGGCAGTGAGCAGTTCTTC.